This T cell receptor beta chain is drawn from a study of blood T cell repertoires in COVID-19. Whole-study context: PBMCs, B-cell-depleted T cells, or T cells provided the cDNA or gDNA that made up the material.

The germline gives CDR1 MNHNS, CDR2 SASEGT. V was shortened by 4 bases and J by 2 bases, with 18 bases between the two germline ends. This CDR3 is 16 amino acids long. The repertoire was sequenced with immunoSEQ multiplex PCR; TCRdb's copy has only in-frame clones and lacks some. The sample consists of fewer than 300,000 clones, about nine tenths of them appearing once. The receptor was isolated from a woman aged 25 to 39 with COVID-19, enrolled during active disease. The material sequenced was peripheral blood. The chain is built from TRBV6-1 and TRBJ2-7, with D tentatively TRBD2 (7 bases). CDR3 amino acids: CASSGGLAALAYEQYF. CDR3 sequence (DNA): TGTGCCAGCAGTGGGGGGCTAGCGGCGCTCGCCTACGAGCAGTACTTC.